Below are 21 T cell receptor beta chains sequenced from a single sample in a study of CD8 T cells in Susac syndrome. The RNA, roughly 0.45 to 1 ug, was put through reverse transcription using random hexamers. TCRdb re-analysed the immunoSEQ multiplex PCR reads in MiXCR, keeping a single row per CDR3 protein. The data hold roughly 190,000 distinct CDR3 sequences, with 90% to 95% observed a single time. Sequences were obtained from CD4+ T cells from PBMCs. These receptors all come from a human donor in good health.

The chain recombines TRBV10-3 with TRBJ1-5; D is undetermined. The germline V and J ends were trimmed by 2 bases and 3 bases, with 11 bases remaining between them. Germline V gives CDR1 ENHRY, CDR2 SYGVKD. This CDR3 contains 15 residues. The DNA of the CDR3 is TGTGCCATCAGTGAGGGTAGTTTGGACAATCAGCCCCAGCATTTT. Translated: CAISEGSLDNQPQHF.

The chain employs TRBV30 and TRBJ1-5; the D is unclear. Trimming pared 5 bases from V and 5 bases from J, leaving 13 bases between. The CDR3 is 13 residues long. Germline CDR1 is GTSNPN and CDR2 is SVGIG (reference sequence). CDR3 nucleotides: TGTGCCTGGTCTTCAGGTTTGGATCAGCCCCAGCATTTT. Its protein product is CAWSSGLDQPQHF. Full variable domain (outside the CDR3, taken from reference TRBV30 and TRBJ1-5): SQTIHQWPATLVQPVGSPLSLECTVEGTSNPNLYWYRQAAGRGLQLLFYSVGIGQISSEVPQNLSASRPQDRQFILSSKKLLLSDSGFYLCAWSSGLDQPQHFGDGTRLSIL.

The genes are TRBV5-8 and TRBJ1-2, with D unresolved. The germline V gene has CDR1 SGHTS and CDR2 YDEGEE. CDR3 length: 14 amino acids. Deletions cut 0 bases from V and 6 bases from J, with 12 bases between. DNA of the CDR3: TGTGCCAGCAGCTTGGATGGGGATAGTCATGGCTACACCTTC. Protein: CASSLDGDSHGYTF.

This chain links TRBV7-9 with TRBJ2-2; D possibly uses TRBD1 or TRBD2 (5 bases each). CDR3 length: 14 amino acids. Between the trimmed V and J ends, which lost 2 bases and 7 bases, there was a span of 11 bases. Germline V CDR1 and CDR2: SEHNR, FQNEAQ (reference sequence). The CDR3 DNA follows: TGTGCCAGCAGCTTAAGCCAGGGACGCGGGGAGCTGTTTTTT. Its translation is CASSLSQGRGELFF.

This clonotype appeared a single time. V usage is TRBV5-6 and J usage is TRBJ1-2; D gene ambiguous. The CDR3 length is 14 residues. CDR1 SGHDT and CDR2 YYEEEE come from the germline V gene. V lost 4 bases to trimming and J lost 4 bases, with 14 bases between them. CDR3 in DNA: TGTGCCAGCAGCCGGGTCACTAACGGCTATGGCTACACCTTC. Translating it yields CASSRVTNGYGYTF.

This chain joins TRBV5-6 and TRBJ1-1, with 9 bases fitting TRBD1. CDR1 is SGHDT and CDR2 is YYEEEE in the germline V gene. The CDR3 extends over 15 amino acids. V gave up 8 bases and J gave up 2 bases; unmatched junction bases: 10. CDR3 sequence: CASSPGTGRNTEAFF. In DNA form, the CDR3 reads TGTGCCAGTAGCCCAGGGACAGGGAGAAACACTGAAGCTTTCTTT.

This chain joins TRBV12-3 or TRBV12-4 and TRBJ2-1, with D unresolved. The CDR3 has 16 amino acids. The V end lost 3 bases, the J end lost 7 bases, and 19 bases lay between the germline ends. CDR3 nucleotides: TGTGCCAGCAGTTTCGGGTGGATTGGAGCCCAAAATGAGCAGTTCTTC. Amino acid sequence: CASSFGWIGAQNEQFF.

V usage is TRBV20-1 and J usage is TRBJ2-3; tentatively, D is TRBD1 or TRBD2 (5 bases each). V lost 6 bases, J lost 4 bases, and 14 bases lay in between. The CDR3 has 13 amino acids. Germline CDR1 DFQATT, CDR2 SNEGSKA (reference sequence). The CDR3 loop is CSATGPQADTQYF. CDR3 DNA: TGCAGTGCAACGGGACCTCAGGCAGATACGCAGTATTTT.

The chain combines TRBV6-1 with TRBJ2-4; D tentatively reads TRBD1 or TRBD2 (7 bases each). The CDR3 consists of 15 residues. V was cut by 2 bases and J by 3 bases, with 11 bases left in between. Germline V gene sequence: CDR1 MNHNS, CDR2 SASEGT. CDR3 amino acids: CASSEPRGGKNIQYF. CDR3 coding DNA: TGTGCCAGCAGTGAACCCAGGGGGGGCAAAAACATTCAGTACTTC.

CDR3 sequence (DNA): TGTGCCACCAGTGATGGAGAGCGGGGAACTGAAGCTTTCTTT. It codes for CATSDGERGTEAFF. J is TRBJ1-1 and V is TRBV24-1; the D is unclear. The length of the CDR3 is 14 residues. V dropped 3 bases and J dropped 5 bases, with 12 bases sitting between them. Germline V CDR1 and CDR2: KGHDR, SFDVKD.

The chain employs TRBV9 and TRBJ2-3, with D uncertain. Germline loops: CDR1 SGDLS, CDR2 YYNGEE. The CDR3 is made up of 14 amino acids. V dropped 0 bases and J dropped 2 bases, with 7 bases sitting between them. Here the CDR3 reads CASSVGQYTDTQYF. CDR3 DNA sequence: TGTGCCAGCAGCGTAGGTCAGTACACAGATACGCAGTATTTT. The full variable domain, in which reference TRBV9 and TRBJ2-3 provide the parts outside the CDR3, is DSGVTQTPKHLITATGQRVTLRCSPRSGDLSVYWYQQSLDQGLQFLIQYYNGEERAKGNILERFSAQQFPDLHSELNLSSLELGDSALYFCASSVGQYTDTQYFGPGTRLTVL.

V and J are TRBV7-2 and TRBJ2-3; D might be TRBD2 (5 bases). CDR1 SGHTA and CDR2 FQGNSA come from the germline V gene. V was shortened by 5 bases and J by 0 bases, with 6 bases between the two germline ends. The CDR3 is 13 amino acids. The CDR3 nucleotides read TGTGCCAGCAGCCAGCGGAGCACAGATACGCAGTATTTT. This translates into CASSQRSTDTQYF.

This clonotype turned up a few times. The chain couples TRBV5-1 to TRBJ2-3, with D perhaps TRBD1 (6 bases). With 1 base removed from V and 1 base from J, the gap between germline ends came to 13 bases. CDR1 is SGHRS and CDR2 is YFSETQ in the germline V gene. The CDR3 is 16 residues long. The CDR3 spells CASSLPQGRGTDTQYF. As DNA, the CDR3 is TGCGCCAGCAGCTTGCCACAGGGTCGGGGCACAGATACGCAGTATTTT.

The table lists this clonotype with a count of one. The chain couples TRBV5-1 to TRBJ1-4; D unresolved. Per germline, CDR1 SGHRS and CDR2 YFSETQ. V lost 0 bases, J lost 0 bases, and 6 bases lay in between. The length of the CDR3 is 15 residues. Written as DNA, the CDR3 is TGCGCCAGCAGCTTGGCCCAGGCAACTAATGAAAAACTGTTTTTT. Encoded protein: CASSLAQATNEKLFF.

The rearrangement joins TRBV20-1 to TRBJ1-1; TRBD1 is a possible D gene (5 bases). CDR3 length equals 17 residues. V lost 0 bases and J 4 bases, leaving 21 bases between the germline ends. The V gene's germline CDR1 is DFQATT and CDR2 SNEGSKA (reference sequence). CDR3 DNA: TGCAGTGCTAGAGACCCCCTGGGGTCAGGGATGGGCACTGAAGCTTTCTTT. This encodes CSARDPLGSGMGTEAFF.

This rearrangement joins TRBV5-1 to TRBJ2-2, with D possibly TRBD2 on 5 matching bases. The CDR3 runs to 15 residues. Between the trimmed V and J ends, which lost 5 bases and 2 bases, there was a span of 13 bases. Germline V CDR1 and CDR2: SGHRS, YFSETQ. CDR3 coding DNA: TGCGCCAGCAGAGGCTTCGGGGAAAACACCGGGGAGCTGTTTTTT. Translated: CASRGFGENTGELFF.

The chain is built from TRBV19 and TRBJ2-6, with D possibly matching TRBD2 (5 bases). CDR1 and CDR2 (germline): LNHDA, SQIVND (reference sequence). Trimming pared 5 bases from V and 0 bases from J, leaving 11 bases between. CDR3 length: 16 residues. In nucleotides, the CDR3 is TGTGCCAGTAGTCCCCTTGAGGGCTCTGGGGCCAACGTCCTGACTTTC. This encodes CASSPLEGSGANVLTF.

This rearrangement joins TRBV7-3 to TRBJ2-3, with D perhaps TRBD2 (5 bases). Trimming cost V 4 bases and J 4 bases, with 15 bases left between them. Germline V lookup: CDR1 SGHTA, CDR2 FQGTGA. The CDR3 runs 15 residues. The CDR3 protein is CASSSGIREADTQYF. CDR3 in DNA: TGTGCCAGCAGCTCCGGGATAAGAGAGGCAGATACGCAGTATTTT.

The CDR3 sequence: CASSQTGSGGYTF. CDR3 bases: TGTGCCAGCAGTCAAACAGGGTCGGGGGGCTACACCTTC. This rearrangement joins TRBV12-3 or TRBV12-4 to TRBJ1-2, with D maybe TRBD1 (6 bases). V gave up 5 bases and J gave up 8 bases, with 15 bases separating them. The length of the CDR3 is 13 residues.

A single count supports this clonotype. V gene TRBV28 combines with J gene TRBJ2-7; weak D call: TRBD2 (5 bases). Germline V gene lookup returns CDR1 MDHEN and CDR2 SYDVKM. The CDR3 contains 12 residues. With 1 base removed from V and 6 bases from J, the gap between germline ends came to 7 bases. The CDR3 DNA is TGTGCCAGCAGTTTATCCCGGGGCGAGCAGTACGTC. This gives the protein CASSLSRGEQYV.

The V gene is TRBV7-3, the J gene TRBJ2-5; possibly TRBD1 for D (6 bases). The CDR3 runs to 14 residues. Trimming removed 5 bases at V and 4 bases at J, with 14 bases between. CDR1 is SGHTA, CDR2 FQGTGA, per germline. CDR3 nucleotides: TGTGCCAGCAGCCCACGGGACACCTCAGAGACCCAGTACTTC. Translating gives CASSPRDTSETQYF.